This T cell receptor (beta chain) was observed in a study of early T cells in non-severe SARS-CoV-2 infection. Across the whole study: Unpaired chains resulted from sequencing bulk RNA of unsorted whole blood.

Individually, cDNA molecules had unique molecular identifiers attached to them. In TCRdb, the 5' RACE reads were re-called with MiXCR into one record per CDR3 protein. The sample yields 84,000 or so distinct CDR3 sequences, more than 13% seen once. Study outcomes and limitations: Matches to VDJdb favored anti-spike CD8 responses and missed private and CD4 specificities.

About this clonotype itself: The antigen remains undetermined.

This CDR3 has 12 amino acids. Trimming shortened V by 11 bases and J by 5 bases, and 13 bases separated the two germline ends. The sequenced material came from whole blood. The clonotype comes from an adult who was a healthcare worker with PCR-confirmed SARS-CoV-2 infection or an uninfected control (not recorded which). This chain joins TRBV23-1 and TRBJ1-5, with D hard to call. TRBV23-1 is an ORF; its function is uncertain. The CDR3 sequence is CARGEGDQPQHF. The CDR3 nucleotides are TGCGCCCGTGGGGAAGGAGATCAGCCCCAGCATTTT.